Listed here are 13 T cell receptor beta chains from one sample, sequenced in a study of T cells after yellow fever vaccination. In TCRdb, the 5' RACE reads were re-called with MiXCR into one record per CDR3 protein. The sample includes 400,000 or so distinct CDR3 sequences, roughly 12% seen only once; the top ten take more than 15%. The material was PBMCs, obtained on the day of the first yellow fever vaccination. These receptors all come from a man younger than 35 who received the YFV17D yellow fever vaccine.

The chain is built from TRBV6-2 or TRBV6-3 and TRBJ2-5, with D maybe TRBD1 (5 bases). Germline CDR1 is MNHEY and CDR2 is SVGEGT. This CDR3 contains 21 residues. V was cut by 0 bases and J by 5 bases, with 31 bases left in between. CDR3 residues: CASSYSIGYDLGLGVGETQYF. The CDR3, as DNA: TGTGCCAGCAGTTACTCGATCGGATACGACTTGGGGCTAGGGGTCGGGGAGACCCAGTACTTC.

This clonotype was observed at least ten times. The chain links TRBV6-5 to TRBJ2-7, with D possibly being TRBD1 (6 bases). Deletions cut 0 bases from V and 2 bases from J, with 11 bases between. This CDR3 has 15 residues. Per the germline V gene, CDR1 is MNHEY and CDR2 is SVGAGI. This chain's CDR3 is CASSYSRTAAYEQYF. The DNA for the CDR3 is TGTGCCAGCAGTTACTCGAGGACAGCGGCCTACGAGCAGTACTTC.

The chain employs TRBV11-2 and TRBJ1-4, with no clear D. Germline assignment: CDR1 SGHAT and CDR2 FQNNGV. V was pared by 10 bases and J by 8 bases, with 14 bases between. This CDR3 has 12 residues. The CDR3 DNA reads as TGTGCCACCACGGGCGGTGGAGAAAAACTGTTTTTT. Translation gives CATTGGGEKLFF.

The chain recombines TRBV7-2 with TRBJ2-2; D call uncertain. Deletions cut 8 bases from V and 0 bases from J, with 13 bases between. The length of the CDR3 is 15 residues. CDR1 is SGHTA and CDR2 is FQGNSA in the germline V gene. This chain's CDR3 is CASFQNSANTGELFF. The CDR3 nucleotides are TGTGCCAGCTTCCAGAACAGCGCGAACACCGGGGAGCTGTTTTTT.

The CDR3 sequence: CASSRDSVEETQYF. The CDR3 DNA reads as TGCGCCAGCAGCCGGGACAGCGTAGAAGAGACCCAGTACTTC. The gene calls are TRBV5-1 and TRBJ2-5; TRBD1 aligns across 7 bases. Per the germline V gene, CDR1 is SGHRS and CDR2 is YFSETQ. Losses at the gene ends were 4 bases for V and 3 bases for J; bases not matched to a gene: 6. The CDR3 is 14 residues long.

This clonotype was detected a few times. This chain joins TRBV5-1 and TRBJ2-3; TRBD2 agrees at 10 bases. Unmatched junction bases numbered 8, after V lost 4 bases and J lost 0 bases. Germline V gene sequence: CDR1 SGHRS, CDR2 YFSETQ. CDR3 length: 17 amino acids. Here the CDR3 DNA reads TGCGCCAGCAGCCCCCATATGACTAGCGGGAGCACAGATACGCAGTATTTT. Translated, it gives CASSPHMTSGSTDTQYF.

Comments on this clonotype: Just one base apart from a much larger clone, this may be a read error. DNA for the CDR3: TGTGCCAGCAGCTTAGTTGTGGGAAGGATGACTGAAGCTTTCTTT. Translated: CASSLVVGRMTEAFF. This chain links TRBV7-2 with TRBJ1-1; no reliable D call. The CDR3 spans 15 residues. V lost 1 base, J lost 5 bases, and 14 bases lay in between. Germline CDR1 reads SGHTA; CDR2 reads FQGNSA.

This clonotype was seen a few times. DNA of the CDR3: TGTGCCAGCAGCTCCTACAGGGGGTGGACTGAAGCTTTCTTT. The encoded protein is CASSSYRGWTEAFF. V usage is TRBV7-2 and J usage is TRBJ1-1, with 8 bases fitting TRBD1. The CDR3 length is 14 residues. Germline V gene lookup returns CDR1 SGHTA and CDR2 FQGNSA. After removal of 4 bases from V and 5 bases from J, the junction contained 6 bases not matched to a gene.

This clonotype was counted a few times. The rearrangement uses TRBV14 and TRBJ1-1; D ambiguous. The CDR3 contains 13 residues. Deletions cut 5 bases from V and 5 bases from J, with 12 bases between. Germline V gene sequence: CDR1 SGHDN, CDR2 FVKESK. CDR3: CASSGQHGTEAFF. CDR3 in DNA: TGTGCCAGCAGCGGGCAGCACGGGACTGAAGCTTTCTTT.

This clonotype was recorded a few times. The CDR3: CASKGQDTGELFF. As DNA, the CDR3 is TGTGCCAGCAAGGGACAGGACACCGGGGAGCTGTTTTTT. V gene TRBV2 combines with J gene TRBJ2-2, with 8 nucleotides matching TRBD1. This CDR3 contains 13 residues. Germline CDR1 and CDR2: SNHLY and FYNNEI. The J segment lost 3 bases and the V segment lost 7 bases, leaving 1 base of the junction unmatched.

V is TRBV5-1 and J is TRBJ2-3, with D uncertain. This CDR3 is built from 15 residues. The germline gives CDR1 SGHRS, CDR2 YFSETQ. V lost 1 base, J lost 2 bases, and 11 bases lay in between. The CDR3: CASSLYPGATDTQYF. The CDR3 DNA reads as TGCGCCAGCAGCTTGTATCCTGGAGCCACAGATACGCAGTATTTT. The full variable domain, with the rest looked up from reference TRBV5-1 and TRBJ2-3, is KAGVTQTPRYLIKTRGQQVTLSCSPISGHRSVSWYQQTPGQGLQFLFEYFSETQRNKGNFPGRFSGRQFSNSRSEMNVSTLELGDSALYLCASSLYPGATDTQYFGPGTRLTVL.

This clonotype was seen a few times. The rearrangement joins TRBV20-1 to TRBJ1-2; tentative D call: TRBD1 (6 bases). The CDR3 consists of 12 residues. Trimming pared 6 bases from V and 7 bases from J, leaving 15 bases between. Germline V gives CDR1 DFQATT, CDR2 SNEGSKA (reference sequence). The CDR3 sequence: CSAQPQGIGYTF. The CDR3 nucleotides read TGCAGTGCCCAACCTCAGGGGATTGGCTACACCTTC.

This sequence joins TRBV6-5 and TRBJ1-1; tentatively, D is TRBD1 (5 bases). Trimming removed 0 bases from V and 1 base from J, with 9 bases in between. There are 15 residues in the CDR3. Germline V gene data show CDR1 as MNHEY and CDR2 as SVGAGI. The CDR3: CASSYSHQGNTEAFF. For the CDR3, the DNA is TGTGCCAGCAGTTACTCTCACCAGGGGAACACTGAAGCTTTCTTT.